This TCR beta chain was profiled in a study of tumor-infiltrating lymphocytes in primary liver carcinoma. Study-wide context: Those enrolled were patients of both sexes, who were aged 30 to 69 years. With diameters of about 4 to 11 cm, tumors were stage T1-T3 N0M0. Productive TCRbeta read counts per sample ran from roughly 3.5 to 7.1 million and were similar across tissue types. Study findings and constraints: Blood fell significantly below tumors in its top-250-clone fraction (p = 0.039).

This clonotype came up many times. Its target is unknown. There are 14 residues in the CDR3. V lost 5 bases to trimming and J lost 5 bases, with 12 bases between them. Germline DNA was also extracted, with blood RNA taken from unsorted whole blood. TCR beta cDNA was made from 450 to 600 ng total RNA with a constant-region primer. Investigators got TCR beta libraries out of three nested multiplex PCR rounds, done with slightly modified ARM-PCR. It was with TRBV1-TRBV30 forward primers and a C-beta reverse primer that the first two PCR rounds were run, at approximately 10 cycles each. TCRdb re-derived calls from the multiplex PCR reads in MiXCR, one entry per CDR3 protein. The data show almost 200,000 distinct CDR3 sequences, almost 65% seen once.

The receptor comes from a woman aged 60-70 years with primary liver carcinoma and hepatitis B virus infection. J is TRBJ1-4 and V is TRBV12-3 or TRBV12-4; the D is unclear. The specimen sequenced was peripheral blood. CDR3 in amino acids: CASSRLGGNEKLFF. In nucleotides, the CDR3 is TGTGCCAGCAGTCGCTTGGGAGGAAATGAAAAACTGTTTTTT.